Shown below are 24 T cell receptor beta chains from a single sample sequenced in a study of PD-1 and CTLA-4 blockade in melanoma. The table came from immunoSEQ multiplex PCR; TCRdb's copy has only in-frame clones and leaves some out. The sample carries 20,000 to 25,000 clones, approximately 88% recorded once. The source was CD8+ T cells from peripheral blood, collected before anti-PD-1 treatment. The receptors come from a human donor with melanoma.

The rearrangement links TRBV10-3 to TRBJ1-2; a possible D gene is TRBD1 (6 bases). In germline, CDR1 is ENHRY, CDR2 SYGVKD. This CDR3 has 17 residues. V shed 0 bases and J shed 2 bases, with 16 bases lying between them. The CDR3 here is CAISESTRRGGNYGYTF. CDR3 nucleotide sequence: TGTGCCATCAGTGAGTCGACGCGGAGGGGGGGCAACTATGGCTACACCTTC.

This sequence joins TRBV4-3 and TRBJ1-2; D may be TRBD1 (5 bases). Germline-derived CDR1 and CDR2 are LGHNA and YSLEER. The CDR3 has 16 residues. V was clipped by 0 bases and J by 4 bases, with 15 bases between them. CDR3 amino acids: CASSQDLLGRVYGYTF. The CDR3 DNA reads TGCGCCAGCAGCCAAGACCTCCTGGGCAGGGTCTATGGCTACACCTTC.

The chain has TRBV29-1 and TRBJ1-3; 7 bases line up with TRBD1. This CDR3 region has 13 residues. Germline values: CDR1 SQVTM, CDR2 ANQGSEA. V gave up 5 bases and J gave up 4 bases; unmatched junction bases: 5. The CDR3: CSVSTGEGNTIYF. CDR3 sequence (DNA): TGCAGCGTTTCAACAGGGGAAGGAAACACCATATATTTT.

This chain connects TRBV7-9 to TRBJ2-7; 9 nucleotides agree with TRBD1. Per the germline V gene, CDR1 is SEHNR and CDR2 is FQNEAQ (reference sequence). CDR3 length: 16 residues. V lost 5 bases to trimming and J lost 7 bases; unmatched junction nucleotides: 15. The CDR3 DNA sequence: TGTGCCAGCAGCCCTGTCTCCTCGGGACAGGGTGGAGAGCAGTACTTC. Amino acids: CASSPVSSGQGGEQYF.

The rearrangement joins TRBV7-8 to TRBJ2-2; D unresolved. Germline loops: CDR1 SGHVS, CDR2 FQNEAQ. The V and J ends lost 6 bases and 0 bases respectively, with 17 bases between them. The CDR3 covers 17 residues. The CDR3 DNA reads TGTGCCAGCAGTCATAAGGACGGCCCCGCGAACACCGGGGAGCTGTTTTTT. It translates to CASSHKDGPANTGELFF.

The genes are TRBV2 and TRBJ2-7, with D possibly matching TRBD1 (6 bases). The length of the CDR3 is 16 residues. Trimming left V 6 bases short and J 6 bases short, with 24 bases between. Germline lookup yields CDR1 SNHLY and CDR2 FYNNEI. CDR3 sequence: CASSWNRDTPNGEQYF. In DNA, the CDR3 is TGTGCCAGCAGCTGGAACCGGGACACCCCGAATGGCGAGCAGTACTTC.

The V call is TRBV11-2, the J call TRBJ2-7; tentatively, D is TRBD1 (6 bases). The ends were cut back, 3 bases at V and 3 bases at J, with 12 bases in the middle. Germline V gene lookup returns CDR1 SGHAT and CDR2 FQNNGV. The CDR3 has 14 amino acids. The CDR3 protein is CASSFSGADYEQYF. The CDR3 coding sequence is TGTGCCAGCAGCTTCTCAGGGGCAGACTACGAGCAGTACTTC.

The V and J genes are TRBV28 and TRBJ2-1; D is possibly TRBD2 (6 bases). The V gene lost 5 bases and the J gene lost 7 bases, with 9 bases spanning the gap. The germline CDR1 and CDR2 sequences are MDHEN and SYDVKM. The CDR3 has 12 amino acids. This CDR3 reads CASSLGGNEQFF. DNA of the CDR3: TGTGCCAGCAGTCTGGGGGGAAATGAGCAGTTCTTC. Using reference TRBV28 and TRBJ2-1 for the parts outside the CDR3, the full variable domain is DVKVTQSSRYLVKRTGEKVFLECVQDMDHENMFWYRQDPGLGLRLIYFSYDVKMKEKGDIPEGYSVSREKKERFSLILESASTNQTSMYLCASSLGGNEQFFGPGTRLTVL.

This clone showed up just once. The chain couples TRBV7-3 to TRBJ1-6; no reliable D call. V lost 1 base and J lost 8, with 12 bases in between. CDR1 and CDR2 (germline): SGHTA, FQGTGA. This CDR3 region has 15 residues. The CDR3 DNA reads TGTGCCAGCAGCTTAATAGGAAATGGGGATTCACCCCTCCACTTT. It yields the protein CASSLIGNGDSPLHF. Full variable domain (outside the CDR3, taken from reference TRBV7-3 and TRBJ1-6): GAGVSQTPSNKVTEKGKYVELRCDPISGHTALYWYRQSLGQGPEFLIYFQGTGAADDSGLPNDRFFAVRPEGSVSTLKIQRTERGDSAVYLCASSLIGNGDSPLHFGNGTRLTVT.

This sequence joins TRBV7-9 and TRBJ2-7; 8 bases fit TRBD1. The V gene's germline CDR1 is SEHNR and CDR2 FQNEAQ (reference sequence). This CDR3 has 13 amino acids. J gave up 7 bases and V 5 bases, and 7 bases lay outside the gene matches. The CDR3 loop is CASSRQGAWEQYF. The CDR3 DNA reads TGTGCCAGCAGCCGCCAGGGGGCTTGGGAGCAGTACTTC.

The chain recombines TRBV28 with TRBJ1-4; no clear D. V lost 4 bases and J lost 6, with 9 bases in between. The CDR3 runs to 13 residues. The germline V gene has CDR1 MDHEN and CDR2 SYDVKM. CDR3 DNA sequence: TGTGCCAGCAGTTCAGTGCGGGATGAAAAACTGTTTTTT. Protein: CASSSVRDEKLFF.

V usage is TRBV24-1 and J usage is TRBJ2-3; possible D gene TRBD2, 6 bases. The CDR3 spans 15 residues. Germline V gives CDR1 KGHDR, CDR2 SFDVKD. V dropped 3 bases and J dropped 4 bases, with 13 bases sitting between them. This CDR3 reads CATSDDTSYADTQYF. In nucleotides, the CDR3 is TGTGCCACCAGTGATGATACTAGCTACGCAGATACGCAGTATTTT.

V usage is TRBV6-2 or TRBV6-3 and J usage is TRBJ1-2, with D unresolved. The V and J ends lost 4 bases and 7 bases respectively, with 19 bases between them. Germline lookup yields CDR1 MNHEY and CDR2 SVGEGT. The CDR3 has 15 residues. Written as DNA, the CDR3 is TGTGCCAGCAGTTCCAGCTCCAGGTCCGCGGGTGGCTACACCTTC. It encodes CASSSSSRSAGGYTF.

This chain joins TRBV24-1 and TRBJ2-2; no definite D call. Trimming removed 3 bases at V and 5 bases at J, with 0 bases between. CDR3 length equals 11 residues. CDR1 is KGHDR and CDR2 is SFDVKD in the germline V gene. Written as DNA, the CDR3 is TGTGCCACCAGTGATACCGGGGAGCTGTTTTTT. Translation gives CATSDTGELFF.

This chain joins TRBV5-5 and TRBJ1-1; D ambiguous. Germline V gene data show CDR1 as SGHKS and CDR2 as YYEKEE (reference sequence). V was shortened by 2 bases and J by 6 bases, with 11 bases between the two germline ends. There are 13 residues in the CDR3. CDR3 coding DNA: TGTGCCAGCAGCTTCCCCCGCAGGTCTGAAGCTTTCTTT. This gives the protein CASSFPRRSEAFF.

The chain carries TRBV16 and TRBJ2-5; D is unclear. V was clipped by 0 bases and J by 5 bases, with 13 bases between them. The CDR3 sequence is 15 residues long. Germline CDR1 is KGHSY and CDR2 is FQNENV. The CDR3 sequence: CASSQSKLLGETQYF. The DNA of the CDR3 is TGTGCCAGCAGCCAATCGAAACTCCTAGGGGAGACCCAGTACTTC.

The genes are TRBV19 and TRBJ1-5; D unclear. Germline assignment: CDR1 LNHDA and CDR2 SQIVND (reference sequence). Trimming removed 1 base at V and 10 bases at J, with 20 bases between. The CDR3 contains 16 residues. The CDR3 spells CASSIAERTTRSPQHF. The CDR3 nucleotides read TGTGCCAGTAGTATAGCGGAGCGAACGACACGCAGCCCCCAGCATTTT.

The rearrangement uses TRBV7-9 and TRBJ1-3; no definite D call. The germline V and J ends were trimmed by 4 bases and 4 bases, with 14 bases remaining between them. CDR3 length: 15 residues. From germline, CDR1 is SEHNR and CDR2 FQNEAQ (reference sequence). CDR3 loop: CASSSQMVSGNTIYF. The DNA for the CDR3 is TGTGCCAGCAGCTCTCAGATGGTGAGCGGAAACACCATATATTTT.

This clone was recorded a few times. The CDR3 DNA sequence: TGTGCCAGTAGTATCCCTTACAATGAGCAGTTCTTC. Its protein is CASSIPYNEQFF. J is TRBJ2-1 and V is TRBV19; D remains unclear. Germline-derived CDR1 and CDR2 are LNHDA and SQIVND (reference sequence). V lost 3 bases and J lost 4, with 4 bases in between. This CDR3 spans 12 amino acids.

The chain uses TRBV2 and TRBJ1-1; D is uncertain. In germline, CDR1 is SNHLY, CDR2 FYNNEI. V lost 3 bases to trimming and J lost 1 base, with 0 bases between them. The CDR3 length is 11 residues. CDR3 bases: TGTGCCAGCAGTGAGAACACTGAAGCTTTCTTT. This sequence encodes CASSENTEAFF.

The chain joins TRBV7-8 to TRBJ2-1; D tentatively fits TRBD1 or TRBD2 (5 bases each). V was trimmed by 4 bases and J by 7 bases, leaving 17 bases between them. Germline V gene lookup returns CDR1 SGHVS and CDR2 FQNEAQ. CDR3 length: 15 residues. CDR3: CASSYTGGARNEQFF. In nucleotides, the CDR3 is TGTGCCAGCAGCTACACTGGGGGTGCAAGGAATGAGCAGTTCTTC. Supplemented by reference TRBV7-8 and TRBJ2-1, the full variable domain reads GAGVSQSPRYKVAKRGQDVALRCDPISGHVSLFWYQQALGQGPEFLTYFQNEAQLDKSGLPSDRFFAERPEGSVSTLKIQRTQQEDSAVYLCASSYTGGARNEQFFGPGTRLTVL.

In DNA, the CDR3 is TGTGCCAGCAGTTACGTGGGGGATGAAAAACTGTTTTTT. Protein product: CASSYVGDEKLFF. The chain joins TRBV6-5 to TRBJ1-4; D is possibly TRBD1 (5 bases). The length of the CDR3 is 13 residues. Between the trimmed V and J ends, which lost 2 bases and 6 bases, there was a span of 7 bases. The germline V gene has CDR1 MNHEY and CDR2 SVGAGI.

The CDR3 nucleotides are TGTGCCATCAGTGATATTGGGTCGAGCTCCTACAATGAGCAGTTCTTC. This encodes CAISDIGSSSYNEQFF. The chain uses TRBV10-3 and TRBJ2-1; no firm D call. The V and J ends lost 3 bases and 0 bases respectively, with 12 bases between them. From germline, CDR1 is ENHRY and CDR2 SYGVKD. This CDR3 spans 16 amino acids.

The rearrangement links TRBV19 to TRBJ2-7; 7 bases match TRBD1. The CDR3 length is 15 residues. Germline V gives CDR1 LNHDA, CDR2 SQIVND (reference sequence). Losses at the gene ends were 5 bases for V and 2 bases for J; bases not matched to a gene: 9. CDR3 protein: CASSPRDRAAYEQYF. The CDR3 nucleotides read TGTGCCAGTAGTCCCAGAGACAGGGCTGCCTACGAGCAGTACTTC. The variable domain in full, with the rest retrieved from reference TRBV19 and TRBJ2-7, is DGGITQSPKYLFRKEGQNVTLSCEQNLNHDAMYWYRQDPGQGLRLIYYSQIVNDFQKGDIAEGYSVSREKKESFPLTVTSAQKNPTAFYLCASSPRDRAAYEQYFGPGTRLTVT.